Shown below are 13 T cell receptor beta chains from a single sample sequenced in a study of T cells after posttransplantation cyclophosphamide. Cyclophosphamide on days +3 and +4 followed busulfan-fludarabine conditioning and a marrow graft. Sequenced by immunoSEQ multiplex PCR; TCRdb stores in-frame clones only, minus some. This sample has a few thousand clones, with roughly 83% found just once. The sequenced sample was PBMCs, obtained 150 to 200 days after allogeneic stem cell transplant with posttransplant cyclophosphamide. The source is a male patient aged 60 to 75 who received an allogeneic stem cell transplant from a related donor and was CMV-positive. Some T cells may be transferred from the graft donor.

The J gene is TRBJ2-2, the V gene TRBV6-5; D might be TRBD1 (6 bases). CDR1 and CDR2 from the germline V gene are MNHEY and SVGAGI. The CDR3 sequence is 14 residues long. The germline V and J ends were trimmed by 5 bases and 4 bases, with 11 bases remaining between them. The CDR3 loop reads CASSQQGLTGELFF. The CDR3 coding sequence is TGTGCCAGCAGTCAACAGGGCCTCACCGGGGAGCTGTTTTTT.

The CDR3, as DNA: TGTGCCAGCAGCCCCTTCGTGGGGAGGGCGGCAGATACGCAGTATTTT. It specifies CASSPFVGRAADTQYF. The chain uses TRBV14 and TRBJ2-3, with TRBD2 matching 7 bases. Germline assignment: CDR1 SGHDN and CDR2 FVKESK. Trimming took 4 bases from V and 4 from J; bases not matched to a gene: 11. The CDR3 is 16 amino acids.

This sequence joins TRBV7-2 and TRBJ2-1; TRBD2 aligns across 11 bases. Per the germline V gene, CDR1 is SGHTA and CDR2 is FQGNSA. V gave up 2 bases and J gave up 2 bases; unmatched junction bases: 2. The CDR3 has 16 residues. The CDR3 region has the DNA TGTGCCAGCAGCTTATTGGGACTAGCGGCCTACAATGAGCAGTTCTTC. Protein product: CASSLLGLAAYNEQFF.

The chain employs TRBV7-2 and TRBJ2-3, with 9 bases fitting TRBD2. V was pared by 0 bases and J by 6 bases, with 19 bases of the junction left unmatched. The CDR3 totals 20 residues. Germline values: CDR1 SGHTA, CDR2 FQGNSA. The CDR3 nucleotides read TGTGCCAGCAGCTTAGCTGCGGGGTGGGCTAGCGGGGCCCCGAGGGATACGCAGTATTTT. It is translated as CASSLAAGWASGAPRDTQYF.

This chain connects TRBV27 to TRBJ1-4; TRBD1 matches 9 bases. V trimming: 6 bases; J trimming: 7 bases; junction bases outside the gene matches: 6. The germline CDR1 and CDR2 sequences are MNHEY and SMNVEV (reference sequence). The CDR3 covers 14 residues. CDR3 DNA: TGTGCCAGCAGACTACAGGGGGCAGGTGAAAAACTGTTTTTT. Protein: CASRLQGAGEKLFF.

This clone was observed a few times. The J gene is TRBJ2-7, the V gene TRBV7-9; possible D gene TRBD1, 5 bases. The germline CDR1 and CDR2 sequences are SEHNR and FQNEAQ (reference sequence). The CDR3 consists of 12 residues. Trimming removed 3 bases from V and 4 bases from J, with 7 bases in between. The CDR3 bases are TGTGCCAGCAGCTTCGGACATTACGAGCAGTACGTC. Translated, it gives CASSFGHYEQYV.

This chain uses TRBV2 with TRBJ2-1, with 15 bases identical to TRBD2. V dropped 5 bases and J dropped 9; count of bases not matched to a gene: 5. CDR1 is SNHLY, CDR2 FYNNEI, per germline. This CDR3 contains 15 residues. The CDR3 sequence: CASSRTSGRVAEQFF. In nucleotides, the CDR3 is TGTGCCAGCAGTCGGACTAGCGGGAGGGTGGCTGAGCAGTTCTTC.

This clone was detected only once. The chain is built from TRBV14 and TRBJ2-2; TRBD2 agrees at 9 bases. Per germline, CDR1 SGHDN and CDR2 FVKESK. CDR3 size: 15 residues. With V trimmed by 4 bases and J by 7 bases, 7 bases remained unmatched. The CDR3 nucleotides read TGTGCCAGCAGCCCATTAGCGGGGGAGGTCGGGGAGCTGTTTTTT. As protein: CASSPLAGEVGELFF.

The chain couples TRBV29-1 to TRBJ1-2, with no clear D. This CDR3 region has 9 residues. Looked up from germline, CDR1 is SQVTM and CDR2 is ANQGSEA. In DNA, the CDR3 is TGCAGTACCGATAGTGGCTACACCTTC. This encodes CSTDSGYTF.

About this clone itself: At one boundary the junction diverges from the germline segment, which might be a read error. The J gene is TRBJ1-3, the V gene TRBV11-3; 9 positions agree with TRBD1. The CDR3 has 15 residues. Germline V lookup: CDR1 SGHNT, CDR2 YENEEA. The chain's CDR3 is CASSPGQGPGNTIYF. CDR3 nucleotides: TGTGCCAGCAGCCCGGGACAGGGCCCTGGGAACACCATATATTTT.

V gene TRBV28 combines with J gene TRBJ2-1; the match to TRBD2 covers 11 bases. Germline trimming cut 6 bases from V and 7 bases from J; bases unmatched to any gene: 5. Germline CDR1 is MDHEN and CDR2 is SYDVKM. This CDR3 is built from 14 residues. The CDR3 sequence is CASSPGTSGNEQFF. Written as DNA, the CDR3 is TGTGCCAGCAGCCCTGGGACTAGCGGTAATGAGCAGTTCTTC.

The chain links TRBV18 to TRBJ2-2; 9 bases line up with TRBD2. This CDR3 is 17 amino acids long. J lost 6 bases, V lost 4 bases, and 12 bases had no gene match. Per the germline V gene, CDR1 is KGHSH and CDR2 is LQKENI. The CDR3 region has the DNA TGTGCCAGCTCACAGATCCCCGGAGCGGGAGGACCCGGGGAGCTGTTTTTT. It is translated as CASSQIPGAGGPGELFF.

The chain uses TRBV9 and TRBJ2-7, with 15 bases fitting TRBD2. The CDR3 is 15 amino acids. V was clipped by 4 bases and J by 6 bases; unmatched bases: 5. Germline V gives CDR1 SGDLS, CDR2 YYNGEE. This CDR3 is CASSLGLAGGSEQYF. DNA of the CDR3: TGTGCCAGCAGCTTGGGACTAGCGGGAGGTAGCGAGCAGTACTTC. The full variable domain, rest sourced from reference TRBV9 and TRBJ2-7, is DSGVTQTPKHLITATGQRVTLRCSPRSGDLSVYWYQQSLDQGLQFLIQYYNGEERAKGNILERFSAQQFPDLHSELNLSSLELGDSALYFCASSLGLAGGSEQYFGPGTRLTVT.